The clone carrying this T cell receptor (beta chain) was seen repeatedly, ten times or more. What it binds is unknown. V was shortened by 6 bases and J by 0 bases, with 8 bases between the two germline ends. Germline CDR1 LNHDA, CDR2 SQIVND (reference sequence). The CDR3 covers 14 residues. This sample's time point: newly diagnosed GD, antithyroid drugs for less than 3 months. After RNA was extracted from PBMCs, the TCR library was made from it. This sample stems from a study of regulatory T cells in long-lasting Graves disease. Study observations and caveats: The study found TRBV28, TRBJ1-2 and TRBJ2-5 favored in persistent disease. TCR diversity was lower in persistent Graves' patients than in newly diagnosed ones. Whereas new patients shared about a thousand public clonotypes, persistent patients shared more, at 2,500 to 3,500.

In building TCR beta libraries, iRepertoire HTBI primers were used together with Arm-PCR of CDR3 regions. A single record per CDR3 protein comes from TCRdb applying MiXCR to the multiplex PCR reads. The repertoire has around 500,000 distinct CDR3 sequences, 13% of them found once; the top ten carry under 10%. The same specimen was also included in a second study, on T cells in Graves' hyperthyroidism and ophthalmopathy. This second report adds: Before onset, ophthalmopathy was predicted by the model a median 6.5 months earlier.

The rearrangement uses TRBV19 and TRBJ2-2; the D is unclear. The clonotype comes from a man aged 25 to 45 with Graves disease. The material sequenced was peripheral blood mononuclear cells (PBMCs), taken at new diagnosis, from a patient treated with antithyroid drugs. The CDR3 region has the DNA TGTGCCAGTAGGGTTTCAGCGAACACCGGGGAGCTGTTTTTT. Protein product: CASRVSANTGELFF.